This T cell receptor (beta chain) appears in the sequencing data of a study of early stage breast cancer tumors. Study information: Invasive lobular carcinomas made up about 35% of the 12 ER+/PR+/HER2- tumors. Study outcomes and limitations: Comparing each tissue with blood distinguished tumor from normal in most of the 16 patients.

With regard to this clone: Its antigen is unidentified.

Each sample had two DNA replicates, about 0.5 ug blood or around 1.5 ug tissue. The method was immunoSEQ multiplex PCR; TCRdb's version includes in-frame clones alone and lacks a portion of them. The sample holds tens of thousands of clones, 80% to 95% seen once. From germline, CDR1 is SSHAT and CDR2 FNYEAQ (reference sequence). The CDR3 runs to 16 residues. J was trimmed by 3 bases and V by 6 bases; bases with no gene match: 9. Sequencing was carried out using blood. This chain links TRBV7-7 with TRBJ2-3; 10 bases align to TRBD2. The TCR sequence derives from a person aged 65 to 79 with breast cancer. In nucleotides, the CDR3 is TGTGCCAGCAGTTCCACTAGCGGGGTAACAACAGATACGCAGTATTTT. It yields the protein CASSSTSGVTTDTQYF.